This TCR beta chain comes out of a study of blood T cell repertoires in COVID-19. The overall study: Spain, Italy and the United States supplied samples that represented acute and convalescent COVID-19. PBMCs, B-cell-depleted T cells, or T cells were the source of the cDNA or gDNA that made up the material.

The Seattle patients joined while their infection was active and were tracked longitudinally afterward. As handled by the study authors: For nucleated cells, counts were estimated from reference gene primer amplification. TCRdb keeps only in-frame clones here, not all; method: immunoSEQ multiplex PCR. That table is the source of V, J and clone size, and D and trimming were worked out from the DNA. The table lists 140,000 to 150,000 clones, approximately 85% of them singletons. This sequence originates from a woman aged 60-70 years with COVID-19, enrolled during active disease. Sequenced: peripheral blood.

CDR3 in DNA: TGTGCCAGCAAAGACAGGGGGTGGTCTGAAGCTTTCTTT. This translates into CASKDRGWSEAFF. The chain employs TRBV6-5 and TRBJ1-1, with TRBD1 identical over 9 bases. The junction had 6 bases not matched to a gene; V was cut back by 7 bases and J by 6 bases. Germline V gene lookup returns CDR1 MNHEY and CDR2 SVGAGI. CDR3 size: 13 residues.